The source of this T cell receptor beta chain is a study of T cells and Merkel cell carcinoma outcomes. Overall study results and limits: Repertoire plus T-cell density reportedly predicted Merkel cell carcinoma outcomes.

Measured with immunoSEQ multiplex PCR; TCRdb has only the in-frame clones, and not every one. The table records 15,000 to 18,000 clones, more than 75% of them present only once. Concerning this clone: The antigen remains unidentified.

Per germline, CDR1 MNHEY and CDR2 SMNVEV (reference sequence). The V and J ends lost 5 bases and 5 bases, in that order; junction bases with no gene match: 5. This CDR3 comprises 13 residues. The sequenced sample was tumor tissue from Merkel cell carcinoma. This chain links TRBV27 with TRBJ1-2; 7 bases are shared with TRBD1. The TCR originated in a human donor with Merkel cell carcinoma. The CDR3 protein is CASSPTGTYGYTF. In nucleotides, the CDR3 is TGTGCCAGCAGTCCGACAGGGACATATGGCTACACCTTC.